The rows below give T cell receptor beta chains drawn from one sample of a study of blood T cell repertoires in COVID-19. Generated by immunoSEQ multiplex PCR, the TCRdb table keeps only in-frame clones and is missing some. The repertoire includes some 200,000 clones, 70% to 90% of them detected once, and roughly 9.8% sits in the top ten. The sequencing sample was made of peripheral blood. The receptors shown here come from a woman between 55 and 75 years old with COVID-19, enrolled during active disease. Both conserved end residues are part of each CDR3. The D gene is left open where the match is weak. Only some rows state a clone size, as once, few, many or a class for expanded clones.

J gene: TRBJ1-2
clone size: .
V gene: TRBV30
D gene: .
CDR3 DNA: TGTGCCTGGAGTGTAGGAGGCGGAAACTATGGCTACACCTTC
CDR3 protein: CAWSVGGGNYGYTF

J gene: TRBJ2-4
clone size: .
V gene: TRBV7-2
D gene: .
CDR3 DNA: TGTGCCAGCAGACCTAATAAGGGGGTTGAAAACATTCAGTACTTC
CDR3 protein: CASRPNKGVENIQYF

J gene: TRBJ2-1
clone size: few
V gene: TRBV30
D gene: TRBD2
CDR3 DNA: TGTGCCTGGAAGATGGGGACTACGTACAATGAGCAGTTCTTC
CDR3 protein: CAWKMGTTYNEQFF

J gene: TRBJ1-2
clone size: few
V gene: TRBV28
D gene: .
CDR3 DNA: TGTGCCAGCAGTCCCCCTGCGGCAGGGATACATAACTATGGCTACACCTTC
CDR3 protein: CASSPPAAGIHNYGYTF

J gene: TRBJ2-2
clone size: .
V gene: TRBV7-2
D gene: .
CDR3 DNA: TGTGCCAGCAGCCCGCGGGTATTTACCACCGGGGAGCTGTTTTTT
CDR3 protein: CASSPRVFTTGELFF

J gene: TRBJ2-7
clone size: .
V gene: TRBV6-5
D gene: TRBD1
CDR3 DNA: TGTGCCAGCCGGGGACAGGGGCCCTACGAGCAGTACTTC
CDR3 protein: CASRGQGPYEQYF

J gene: TRBJ2-2
clone size: .
V gene: TRBV19
D gene: TRBD2
CDR3 DNA: TGTGCCAGTAGTAGGGGGACTAGCGCGGGCGGGGAGCTGTTTTTT
CDR3 protein: CASSRGTSAGGELFF

J gene: TRBJ2-7
clone size: .
V gene: TRBV28
D gene: .
CDR3 DNA: TGTGCCAGCAGTTTGGGCTTTCTTTACGAGCAGTACTTC
CDR3 protein: CASSLGFLYEQYF

J gene: TRBJ1-2
clone size: .
V gene: TRBV30
D gene: .
CDR3 DNA: TGTGCCTGGAGGGCAGGGCCCTTATCTAACTATGGCTACACCTTC
CDR3 protein: CAWRAGPLSNYGYTF

J gene: TRBJ1-1
clone size: .
V gene: TRBV6-6
D gene: .
CDR3 DNA: TGTGCCAGCAGGCAGGGGATGAACACTGAAGCTTTCTTT
CDR3 protein: CASRQGMNTEAFF